The 27 T cell receptor beta chains below were found in one sample sequenced in a study of blood T cell repertoires in COVID-19. The protocol was immunoSEQ multiplex PCR, while the TCRdb copy is restricted to in-frame clones and leaves out a portion. The sample has over 60,000 clones; under 85% are singletons. Input material: peripheral blood. These receptors all come from a middle-aged man with COVID-19, enrolled during active disease.

The chain recombines TRBV19 with TRBJ1-2; D is perhaps TRBD1 (6 bases). The CDR3 is made up of 15 amino acids. Germline CDR1 is LNHDA and CDR2 is SQIVND (reference sequence). Trimming cost V 4 bases and J 0 bases, with 12 bases left between them. CDR3 nucleotide sequence: TGTGCCAGTAGTAGGACACGGGACACTAACTATGGCTACACCTTC. Protein sequence: CASSRTRDTNYGYTF.

Notes on this clone: Other DNA sequences in this specimen translate into the identical CDR3. V is TRBV9 and J is TRBJ1-5; 8 bases align to TRBD1. Germline assignment: CDR1 SGDLS and CDR2 YYNGEE. CDR3 length: 15 amino acids. J lost 7 bases, V lost 4 bases, and 10 bases had no gene match. The CDR3 spells CASSPSTGAGQPQHF. CDR3 DNA sequence: TGTGCCAGCAGCCCGTCGACAGGGGCCGGACAGCCCCAGCATTTT. Using reference TRBV9 and TRBJ1-5 for the parts outside the CDR3, the full variable domain is DSGVTQTPKHLITATGQRVTLRCSPRSGDLSVYWYQQSLDQGLQFLIQYYNGEERAKGNILERFSAQQFPDLHSELNLSSLELGDSALYFCASSPSTGAGQPQHFGDGTRLSIL.

The gene calls are TRBV5-4 and TRBJ2-1, with D possibly matching TRBD2 (7 bases). The germline gives CDR1 SGHNT, CDR2 YYREEE (reference sequence). The ends were cut back, 1 base at V and 3 bases at J, with 14 bases in the middle. The CDR3 length is 16 residues. CDR3 loop: CASSLLGASGYNEQFF. The CDR3, as DNA: TGTGCCAGCAGCTTGTTGGGGGCTAGCGGCTACAATGAGCAGTTCTTC.

The chain combines TRBV5-6 with TRBJ1-1; D may be TRBD1 (6 bases). The CDR3 has 14 residues. Per the germline V gene, CDR1 is SGHDT and CDR2 is YYEEEE. V lost 0 bases and J 5 bases, leaving 11 bases between the germline ends. CDR3 bases: TGTGCCAGCAGCTTGGCAGGGGTAGAGACTGAAGCTTTCTTT. Protein product: CASSLAGVETEAFF.

Only a few counts were recorded for this clone. This chain connects TRBV12-3 or TRBV12-4 to TRBJ2-7; a possible D gene is TRBD1 (6 bases). V was shortened by 6 bases and J by 6 bases, with 9 bases between the two germline ends. This CDR3 spans 11 amino acids. The CDR3 sequence is CASSRGGEQYF. In nucleotides, the CDR3 is TGTGCCAGCAGCCGAGGGGGCGAGCAGTACTTC.

The chain employs TRBV2 and TRBJ1-4; D uncertain. Trimming pared 4 bases from V and 7 bases from J, leaving 13 bases between. CDR3 length equals 14 residues. Germline V gene lookup returns CDR1 SNHLY and CDR2 FYNNEI. The CDR3: CASSVLRAREKLFF. The CDR3 DNA follows: TGTGCCAGCAGTGTCTTGAGGGCTCGTGAAAAACTGTTTTTT.

This CDR3 is CASSPGGAGETQYF. In DNA form, the CDR3 reads TGTGCCAGCTCACCGGGAGGGGCTGGGGAGACCCAGTACTTC. The rearrangement uses TRBV18 and TRBJ2-5; TRBD2 agrees at 7 bases. With V trimmed by 3 bases and J by 5 bases, 6 bases remained unmatched. This CDR3 region has 14 residues. Germline V gene data show CDR1 as KGHSH and CDR2 as LQKENI.

The gene calls are TRBV15 and TRBJ2-7; D might be TRBD2 (6 bases). The CDR3 has 15 residues. Germline-derived CDR1 and CDR2 are LNHNV and YYDKDF (reference sequence). V lost 2 bases to trimming and J lost 2 bases, with 13 bases between them. CDR3: CATSRTAAGPYEQYF. CDR3 bases: TGTGCCACCAGCAGAACGGCCGCGGGGCCCTACGAGCAGTACTTC.

The V and J genes are TRBV6-5 and TRBJ1-2, with D hard to call. This CDR3 is built from 11 residues. With 8 bases removed from V and 7 bases from J, the gap between germline ends came to 11 bases. Germline V CDR1 and CDR2: MNHEY, SVGAGI. In DNA, the CDR3 is TGTGCCAGCGGCCAGTCTCTTGGCTACACCTTC. It yields the protein CASGQSLGYTF.

The rearrangement uses TRBV7-2 and TRBJ2-3; D unclear. The CDR3 extends over 14 amino acids. Germline V gives CDR1 SGHTA, CDR2 FQGNSA. The germline V and J ends were trimmed by 1 base and 5 bases, with 10 bases remaining between them. CDR3 residues: CASSLGAMEDTQYF. In DNA, the CDR3 is TGTGCCAGCAGCTTAGGGGCCATGGAAGATACGCAGTATTTT.

The chain employs TRBV29-1 and TRBJ1-2; 7 bases are a match to TRBD1. Germline V gives CDR1 SQVTM, CDR2 ANQGSEA. Unmatched junction bases numbered 8, after V lost 6 bases and J lost 4 bases. The CDR3 has 13 amino acids. The CDR3 region has the DNA TGCAGCGTGAACGCAGGGGGTAGCTATGGCTACACCTTC. Protein product: CSVNAGGSYGYTF.

The V gene is TRBV19, the J gene TRBJ1-5, with 8 bases aligning to TRBD1. Unmatched junction bases numbered 3, after V lost 4 bases and J lost 7 bases. In germline, CDR1 is LNHDA, CDR2 SQIVND (reference sequence). The CDR3 is made up of 13 amino acids. The CDR3 DNA reads TGTGCCAGTAGTACGGCAGGGGGCCAGCCCCAGCATTTT. Protein: CASSTAGGQPQHF. Full variable domain (rest looked up from reference TRBV19 and TRBJ1-5): DGGITQSPKYLFRKEGQNVTLSCEQNLNHDAMYWYRQDPGQGLRLIYYSQIVNDFQKGDIAEGYSVSREKKESFPLTVTSAQKNPTAFYLCASSTAGGQPQHFGDGTRLSIL.

The rearrangement joins TRBV7-8 to TRBJ2-7; TRBD1 agrees at 7 bases. The junction had 6 bases not matched to a gene; V was cut back by 1 base and J by 0 bases. CDR1 is SGHVS and CDR2 is FQNEAQ in the germline V gene. CDR3 length equals 16 residues. As DNA, the CDR3 is TGTGCCAGCAGCTTAGTGCCGACAGGGAGCTCCTACGAGCAGTACTTC. It codes for CASSLVPTGSSYEQYF.

The genes are TRBV4-1 and TRBJ2-3, with TRBD2 matching 13 bases. The germline gives CDR1 MGHRA, CDR2 YSYEKL. The CDR3 contains 15 residues. The V gene end was trimmed by 4 bases and the J gene end by 3 bases; junction bases not matched to a gene: 1. The CDR3 DNA is TGCGCCAGCAGCCCACTAGCGGGGGGGACAGATACGCAGTATTTT. Amino acid sequence: CASSPLAGGTDTQYF.

This rearrangement joins TRBV19 to TRBJ2-2; D not certain. The CDR3 spans 15 residues. The V and J ends lost 5 bases and 6 bases respectively, with 16 bases between them. Germline CDR1 and CDR2: LNHDA and SQIVND (reference sequence). CDR3 region: CASSFRTHFPGELFF. The CDR3 nucleotides read TGTGCCAGTAGTTTCCGTACTCATTTCCCCGGGGAGCTGTTTTTT.

The chain recombines TRBV4-1 with TRBJ2-7, with TRBD1 matching over 8 bases. This CDR3 contains 14 residues. V lost 4 bases and J lost 4; bases outside the gene matches: 6. The germline V gene has CDR1 MGHRA and CDR2 YSYEKL. CDR3 region: CASSPAGTGYEQYF. Written as DNA, the CDR3 is TGCGCCAGCAGCCCCGCCGGGACAGGATACGAGCAGTACTTC.

The chain uses TRBV30 and TRBJ2-7; a weak D match, TRBD1 (5 bases). Germline-derived CDR1 and CDR2 are GTSNPN and SVGIG (reference sequence). Trimming cost V 0 bases and J 12 bases, with 18 bases left between them. The CDR3 contains 13 residues. The CDR3 reads CAWSVQPGQGAYF. CDR3 DNA sequence: TGTGCCTGGAGTGTCCAACCCGGACAAGGCGCGTACTTC.

For the CDR3, the DNA is TGTGCCAGCCAGGGGCCTTACTCCTACAATGAGCAGTTCTTC. Protein sequence: CASQGPYSYNEQFF. The chain links TRBV3-1 (or the pseudogene TRBV3-2) to TRBJ2-1, with D perhaps TRBD1 (6 bases). The CDR3 is 14 residues long. Per the germline V gene, CDR1 is LGHDT and CDR2 is YNNKEL (reference sequence). V was clipped by 8 bases and J by 0 bases, with 11 bases between them.

The chain couples TRBV21-1 to TRBJ2-7; no check of the table's D call, TRBD1, against the DNA was made. TRBV21-1 is deemed a pseudogene. CDR3 length: 11 residues. Here the CDR3 reads CARGDSHEQYF. For the CDR3, the DNA is TGTGCCAGAGGGGACAGCCACGAGCAGTACTTC.

In its sample, this clone was seen a few times. J is TRBJ2-3 and V is TRBV6-6; 11 nucleotides agree with TRBD2. This CDR3 region has 16 residues. Germline trimming cut 2 bases from V and 1 base from J; bases unmatched to any gene: 2. Germline lookup yields CDR1 MNHNY and CDR2 SVGAGI (reference sequence). The CDR3 reads CASSYATSGGTDTQYF. The CDR3 DNA reads TGTGCCAGCAGTTACGCGACTAGCGGGGGCACAGATACGCAGTATTTT.

This clone has a single count. The J gene is TRBJ1-1, the V gene TRBV11-2; D remains ambiguous. V was trimmed by 2 bases and J by 0 bases, leaving 7 bases between them. The CDR3 extends over 14 amino acids. CDR1 SGHAT and CDR2 FQNNGV come from the germline V gene. The CDR3 bases are TGTGCCAGCAGCTTAACTACCGTGAACACTGAAGCTTTCTTT. It codes for CASSLTTVNTEAFF.

The gene calls are TRBV5-1 and TRBJ2-7; 9 positions match TRBD2. V lost 6 bases, J lost 0 bases, and 4 bases stayed unmatched. CDR3 length: 14 residues. Looked up from germline, CDR1 is SGHRS and CDR2 is YFSETQ. The chain's CDR3 is CASNIAGDSYEQYF. DNA for the CDR3: TGCGCCAGCAATATAGCGGGGGACTCCTACGAGCAGTACTTC.

Only a few counts were recorded for this clone. This likely traces to a read error, being one base from a far larger clone. This sequence joins TRBV10-2 and TRBJ2-7, with a weak D call TRBD2 (7 bases). Trimming took 5 bases from V and 2 from J, leaving 13 bases between them. The CDR3 runs to 14 residues. Germline V gene lookup returns CDR1 WSHSY and CDR2 SAAADI. The CDR3 region is CASSWGGRTYEQYF. The CDR3 DNA reads TGCGCCAGCAGTTGGGGGGGGCGGACCTACGAGCAGTACTTC.

This chain uses TRBV2 with TRBJ1-5; D is unresolved. CDR1 and CDR2 (germline): SNHLY, FYNNEI. The CDR3 spans 13 residues. The V and J ends lost 4 bases and 3 bases respectively, with 7 bases between them. DNA of the CDR3: TGTGCCAGCAGTGCTTTATCCAATCAGCCCCAGCATTTT. Translated, it gives CASSALSNQPQHF. Drawing the rest from reference TRBV2 and TRBJ1-5, the complete variable domain is EPEVTQTPSHQVTQMGQEVILRCVPISNHLYFYWYRQILGQKVEFLVSFYNNEISEKSEIFDDQFSVERPDGSNFTLKIRSTKLEDSAMYFCASSALSNQPQHFGDGTRLSIL.

The chain carries TRBV4-1 and TRBJ1-2; 7 nucleotides agree with TRBD1. The CDR3 has 13 amino acids. Germline V gene sequence: CDR1 MGHRA, CDR2 YSYEKL. The V segment lost 4 bases and the J segment 2 bases; nucleotides outside the gene matches: 1. CDR3 sequence reads: CASSRDSNYGYTF. The CDR3 DNA follows: TGCGCCAGCAGCCGGGACAGCAACTATGGCTACACCTTC.

This chain connects TRBV5-1 to TRBJ2-7; weak D call: TRBD2 (7 bases). The CDR3 has 14 residues. V was shortened by 2 bases and J by 3 bases, with 12 bases between the two germline ends. Germline loops: CDR1 SGHRS, CDR2 YFSETQ. The CDR3 DNA follows: TGCGCCAGCAGCTTATCAGGGGAGGGCTACGAGCAGTACTTC. Encoded protein: CASSLSGEGYEQYF.

This chain joins TRBV9 and TRBJ1-2; no clear D gene. The CDR3 is made up of 12 amino acids. The germline gives CDR1 SGDLS, CDR2 YYNGEE. Trimming stripped 0 bases from V and 8 bases from J, with 8 bases between. CDR3 coding DNA: TGTGCCAGCAGCGTAGGGTTTAGCGGCTACACCTTC. Its protein product is CASSVGFSGYTF.